This T cell receptor beta chain is drawn from a study of cytomegalovirus exposure and HLA in healthy donors. Study-wide results and limits: It was 150 to 200 TCR beta chains that were listed as cytomegalovirus-associated.

The CDR3 runs 14 residues. V gave up 5 bases and J gave up 5 bases; unmatched junction bases: 7. In germline, CDR1 is MNHEY, CDR2 SMNVEV (reference sequence). Method: immunoSEQ multiplex PCR; TCRdb's copy keeps in-frame clones and lacks some. The profile shows 200,000 to 300,000 clones, roughly 87% of them singletons. As to this clone: Its antigen is still unknown.

The gene calls are TRBV27 and TRBJ1-1, with 8 bases that match TRBD1. The sequence derives from a man younger than 30 in good health and CMV-seropositive. Sequences were obtained from PBMCs. CDR3 sequence reads: CASSRRQGKTEAFF. The CDR3 region has the DNA TGTGCCAGCAGTCGACGACAGGGGAAGACTGAAGCTTTCTTT.